This entry describes one T cell receptor (beta chain). These data belong to a study of blood T cell repertoires in COVID-19. The wider study: Whether acute or convalescent, the COVID-19 samples came from the United States, Italy and Spain.

V gave up 7 bases and J gave up 3 bases, with 15 bases separating them. The CDR3 extends over 14 amino acids. Germline lookup yields CDR1 MNHEY and CDR2 SVGAGI. Generated by immunoSEQ multiplex PCR, the TCRdb table keeps only in-frame clones and is missing some. Altogether 140,000 or so clones are present, approximately 85% being singletons, with the ten largest covering approximately 3%. Sequenced: PBMCs or T cells enriched from blood (not recorded which). The chain employs TRBV6-5 and TRBJ1-1, with D hard to call. The TCR comes from a woman aged 50 to 60 with acute COVID-19. CDR3 protein: CASTQADLHTEAFF. The DNA for the CDR3 is TGTGCCAGCACGCAAGCGGACCTTCACACTGAAGCTTTCTTT.